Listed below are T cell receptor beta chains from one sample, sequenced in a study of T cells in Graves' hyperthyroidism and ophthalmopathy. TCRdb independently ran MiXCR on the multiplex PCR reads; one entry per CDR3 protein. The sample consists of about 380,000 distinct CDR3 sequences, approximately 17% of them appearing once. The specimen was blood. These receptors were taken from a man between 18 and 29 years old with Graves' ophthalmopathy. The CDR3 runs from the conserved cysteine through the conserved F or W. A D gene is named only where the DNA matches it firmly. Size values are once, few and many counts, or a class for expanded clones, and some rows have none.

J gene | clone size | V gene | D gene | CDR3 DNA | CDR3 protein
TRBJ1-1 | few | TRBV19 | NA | TGTGCCAGCACCGCTCTCAACCCCGCGGAAACTGAAGCTTTCTTT | CASTALNPAETEAFF
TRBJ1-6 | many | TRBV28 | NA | TGTGCCAGCAGCCTGAGGACAAGCTCCTATAATTCACCCCTCCACTTT | CASSLRTSSYNSPLHF
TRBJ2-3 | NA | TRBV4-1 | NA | TGCGCCAGCAGCCAAGTGGAGGGGGGAGATACGCAGTATTTT | CASSQVEGGDTQYF
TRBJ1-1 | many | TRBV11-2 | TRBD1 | TGTGCCAGCAGCTTAGGGGCCGGGACAGCCCTCACTGAAGCTTTCTTT | CASSLGAGTALTEAFF
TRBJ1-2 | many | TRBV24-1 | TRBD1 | TGTGCCACCAGTGATCCTTGGACAGGGGAGGACGGCTACACCTTC | CATSDPWTGEDGYTF
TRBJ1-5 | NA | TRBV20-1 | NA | TGCAGTGCTAGAGTGGGGGGCGCGAAGGGTCAGCCCCAGCATTTT | CSARVGGAKGQPQHF
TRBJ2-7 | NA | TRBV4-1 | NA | TGCGCCAGCAGCCGCCTGCCCCAGGGACTCCAATCCTACGAGCAGTACTTC | CASSRLPQGLQSYEQYF
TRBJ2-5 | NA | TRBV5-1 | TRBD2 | TGCGCCAGCAGGGATCTCGGACTAGCGGGAGAGACCCAGTACTTC | CASRDLGLAGETQYF
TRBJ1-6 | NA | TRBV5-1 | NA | TGCGCCAGCAGCTTAAGGGAGGGCTCACCCCTCCACTTT | CASSLREGSPLHF
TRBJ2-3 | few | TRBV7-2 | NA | TGTGCCAGCAGCTCCGGACCTCAGGATACGCAGTATTTT | CASSSGPQDTQYF
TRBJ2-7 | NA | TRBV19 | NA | TGTGCCCGTAGTTCCGGGAGTCTCTACGAGCAGTACTTC | CARSSGSLYEQYF
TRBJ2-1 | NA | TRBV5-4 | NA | TGTGCCAGCAGCTTGGAACAGGAGATCGTGAAGGGGGAGTTCTTC | CASSLEQEIVKGEFF
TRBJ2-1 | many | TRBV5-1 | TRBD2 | TGCGCCAGCGCCTCGACTAGCGGTGAGCAGTTCTTC | CASASTSGEQFF
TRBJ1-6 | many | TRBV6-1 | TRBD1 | TGTGCCAGCAGGGAACACGGGACAGGGGCAATTTCACCCCTCCACTTT | CASREHGTGAISPLHF
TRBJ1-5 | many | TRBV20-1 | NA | TGCAGTGCCGTTAACCCCGGGATCAAAGTCAATCAGCCCCAGCATTTT | CSAVNPGIKVNQPQHF
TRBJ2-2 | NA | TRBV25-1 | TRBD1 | TGTGCCAGCAGTGTAAACCGGGACAGCAACACCGGGGAGCTGTTTTTT | CASSVNRDSNTGELFF
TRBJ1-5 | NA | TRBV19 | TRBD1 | TGTGCCAGTATAGGGAGGGGGCATAACAATCGGCCCCAGCATTTT | CASIGRGHNNRPQHF
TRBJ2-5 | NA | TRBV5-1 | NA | TGCGCCAGCAGCTTCGCGGAGCCCCAAGAGACCCAGTACTTC | CASSFAEPQETQYF
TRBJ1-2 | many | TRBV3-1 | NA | TGTGCCAGCAGCCAAGAAGGGGGGGCAGGAGTGAACTATGGCTACACCTTC | CASSQEGGAGVNYGYTF
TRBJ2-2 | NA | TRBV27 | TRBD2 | TGTGCCAGCAGTTTATCCGGGACTAGAAGAACCACCGGGGAGCTGTTTTTT | CASSLSGTRRTTGELFF
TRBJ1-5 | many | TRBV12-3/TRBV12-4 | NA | TGTGCCAGCAAACTTTACCTGGCCGGCAATCAGCCCCAGCATTTT | CASKLYLAGNQPQHF
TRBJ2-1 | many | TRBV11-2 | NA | TGTGCCAGCAGCCTGGTGGGTACCTACAATGAGCAGTTCTTC | CASSLVGTYNEQFF
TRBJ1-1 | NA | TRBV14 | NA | TGTGCCAGCAGCCAAGAAGGGATCAGGGAAGCTTTCTTT | CASSQEGIREAFF
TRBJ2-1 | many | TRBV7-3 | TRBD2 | TGTGCCAGCAGCTCTGTAGCGGGGGGGTTCGGTGAGCAGTTCTTC | CASSSVAGGFGEQFF
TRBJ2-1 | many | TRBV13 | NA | TGTGCCAGCAGCCGCCGGACCAACTACAATGAGCAGTTCTTC | CASSRRTNYNEQFF
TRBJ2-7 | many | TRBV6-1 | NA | TGTGCCAGCAGTGAACTCTCAGGCACGTCCTACGAGCAGTACTTC | CASSELSGTSYEQYF
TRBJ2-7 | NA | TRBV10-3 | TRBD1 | TGTGCCATCACCCGTGCCGGGACAGCCTCCTCCTACGAGCAGTACTTC | CAITRAGTASSYEQYF
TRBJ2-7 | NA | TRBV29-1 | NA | TGCAGCGCCCGTCGTGGGTACGAGCAGTACTTC | CSARRGYEQYF
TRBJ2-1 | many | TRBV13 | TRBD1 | TGTGCCAGCAGAACTCAGACAGGGGAGGATGAGCAGTTCTTC | CASRTQTGEDEQFF
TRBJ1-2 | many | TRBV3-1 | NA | TGTGCCAGCAGCCAAGCCCAGGGGAGCCCTATGGGCTATGGCTACACCTTC | CASSQAQGSPMGYGYTF
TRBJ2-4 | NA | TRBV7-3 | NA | TGTGCCAGCAGCTCCGGGGTCGGTAACATTCAGTACTTC | CASSSGVGNIQYF
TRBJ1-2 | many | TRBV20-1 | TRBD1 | TGCAGTGCTAGAGCCACCGGGACAGGCGGATATGGCTACACCTTC | CSARATGTGGYGYTF
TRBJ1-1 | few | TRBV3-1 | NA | TGTGCCAGCAGCCTACGGCCCGGTCTGAACACTGAAGCTTTCTTT | CASSLRPGLNTEAFF